These T cell receptor beta chains were read from a single sample in a study of cytomegalovirus exposure and HLA in healthy donors. Method: immunoSEQ multiplex PCR; TCRdb's copy keeps in-frame clones and lacks some. The sample carries roughly 160,000 clones, roughly 85% recorded once. Sequenced material: PBMCs. The origin of the receptors is a man aged 25 to 40 in good health and CMV-seropositive. The CDR3 runs from the conserved cysteine through the conserved F or W. Fields, in order: D gene, clone size, V gene, J gene, CDR3 protein, CDR3 DNA. D genes are given only for firm matches. Clone sizes are given selectively: once, few, many, or a class where the clone is expanded.

>.|few|TRBV6-6|TRBJ1-1
CASSPTTGEAFF
TGTGCCAGCAGTCCTACTACGGGTGAAGCTTTCTTT
>.|.|TRBV6-5|TRBJ2-7
CASSWGNSYEQYF
TGTGCCAGCAGTTGGGGCAACTCCTACGAGCAGTACTTC
>TRBD1|.|TRBV15|TRBJ1-1
CATSRDASTGAYTEAFF
TGTGCCACCAGCAGAGATGCGAGTACAGGGGCGTACACTGAAGCTTTCTTT
>.|.|TRBV6-5|TRBJ2-1
CASSPWWSSYNEQFF
TGTGCCAGCAGTCCCTGGTGGAGCTCCTACAATGAGCAGTTCTTC
>.|.|TRBV7-9|TRBJ2-3
CASSGTHSTDTQYF
TGTGCCAGCAGCGGGACTCATAGCACAGATACGCAGTATTTT
>TRBD1|.|TRBV29-1|TRBJ1-3
CSVLGTGPYSGNTIYF
TGCAGCGTTTTAGGGACAGGGCCCTACTCTGGAAACACCATATATTTT
>TRBD1|.|TRBV6-5|TRBJ2-3
CASSPDRVQRKQYF
TGTGCCAGCAGTCCCGACAGGGTTCAGAGAAAGCAGTATTTT
>.|few|TRBV2|TRBJ1-5
CASRGQSNQPQHF
TGTGCCAGCAGAGGACAGAGCAATCAGCCCCAGCATTTT
>TRBD2|.|TRBV13|TRBJ2-1
CASSLAGDWNEQFF
TGTGCCAGCAGCCTAGCGGGAGATTGGAATGAGCAGTTCTTC
>.|few|TRBV10-3|TRBJ1-5
CAISESIQNNQPQHF
TGTGCCATCAGTGAGTCGATACAGAACAATCAGCCCCAGCATTTT
>TRBD2|.|TRBV7-9|TRBJ2-7
CASSPISGRGNYEQYF
TGTGCCAGCAGCCCTATAAGTGGGAGGGGTAATTACGAGCAGTACTTC
>.|.|TRBV19|TRBJ2-7
CASSMNVAGEQYF
TGTGCCAGTAGTATGAACGTCGCCGGGGAGCAGTACTTC
>TRBD2|.|TRBV7-2|TRBJ2-7
CASSLGSGGTYEQYF
TGTGCCAGCAGCTTAGGGAGCGGGGGGACCTACGAGCAGTACTTC
>TRBD1|.|TRBV6-5|TRBJ1-1
CASSYQGVATEAFF
TGTGCCAGCAGTTACCAGGGGGTGGCCACTGAAGCTTTCTTT
>.|.|TRBV5-1|TRBJ2-7
CASSLGTYQGYEQYF
TGCGCCAGCAGCCTCGGGACTTACCAAGGATACGAGCAGTACTTC
>.|.|TRBV7-9|TRBJ1-1
CSSSLDTVNTEAFF
TGTTCCAGCAGCTTAGACACAGTCAACACTGAAGCTTTCTTT
>.|once|TRBV2|TRBJ1-5
CARDAGHDQPQHF
TGTGCCAGGGACGCAGGGCACGATCAGCCCCAGCATTTT
>TRBD2|.|TRBV10-3|TRBJ2-4
CAISGGTSGGDIQYF
TGTGCCATCAGTGGGGGGACTAGCGGTGGGGACATTCAGTACTTC
>TRBD2|.|TRBV27|TRBJ2-3
CASSSTSVTDTQYF
TGTGCCAGCAGTTCGACTAGCGTGACAGATACGCAGTATTTT
>.|.|TRBV14|TRBJ1-4
CASSQDLRSLGEKLFF
TGTGCCAGCAGCCAAGATCTAAGGAGCCTCGGAGAAAAACTGTTTTTT
>.|once|TRBV13|TRBJ2-3
CASSFYLTGATSDTQYF
TGTGCCAGCAGCTTCTACTTAACGGGAGCAACTTCAGATACGCAGTATTTT
>TRBD2|once|TRBV5-3|TRBJ2-1
CARSGTAGGPVLYNEQFF
TGTGCCAGAAGCGGAACAGCGGGAGGGCCCGTTCTATACAATGAGCAGTTCTTC
>TRBD2|few|TRBV6-5|TRBJ2-1
CASSYSVLAGVNEQFF
TGTGCCAGCAGTTACTCGGTTCTAGCGGGAGTAAATGAGCAGTTCTTC
>.|.|TRBV28|TRBJ2-5
CASTLLGGQGETQYF
TGTGCCAGCACCCTCCTCGGGGGGCAGGGGGAGACCCAGTACTTC
>TRBD2|.|TRBV7-2|TRBJ2-1
CASSPRAGDYNEQFF
TGTGCCAGCAGCCCCCGAGCGGGAGACTACAATGAGCAGTTCTTC
>TRBD2|.|TRBV5-1|TRBJ2-7
CASSFSQLAGAHEQYF
TGCGCCAGCAGCTTTTCCCAACTAGCGGGAGCCCACGAGCAGTACTTC
>TRBD2|.|TRBV2|TRBJ2-7
CASRASGRMGEQYF
TGTGCCAGCAGAGCGAGCGGGAGGATGGGCGAGCAGTACTTC
>TRBD2|.|TRBV5-1|TRBJ2-3
CASSFRAGGTDTQYF
TGCGCCAGCAGCTTCCGGGCGGGGGGCACAGATACGCAGTATTTT
>TRBD1|.|TRBV7-8|TRBJ2-2
CASLGTGLTGELFF
TGTGCCAGCTTGGGGACAGGGCTCACCGGGGAGCTGTTTTTT
>TRBD2|few|TRBV5-6|TRBJ2-7
CASSLAASGNYEQYF
TGTGCCAGCAGCTTGGCGGCTAGCGGGAACTACGAGCAGTACTTC
>.|.|TRBV27|TRBJ2-7
CASSLSRQFYEQYF
TGTGCCAGCAGTTTATCGAGGCAGTTTTACGAGCAGTACTTC
>.|.|TRBV5-5|TRBJ1-5
CASRDKEAQPQHF
TGTGCCAGCAGAGACAAGGAGGCTCAGCCCCAGCATTTT
>.|.|TRBV2|TRBJ2-2
CASSRTLRGTGELFF
TGTGCCAGCAGTAGGACCCTCCGGGGCACCGGGGAGCTGTTTTTT
>.|.|TRBV7-8|TRBJ1-6
CASSSWTSPGANSPLHF
TGTGCCAGCAGCTCATGGACCTCTCCGGGAGCCAATTCACCCCTCCACTTT
>TRBD1|.|TRBV29-1|TRBJ2-5
CSVSGGEETQYF
TGCAGCGTTTCAGGGGGCGAAGAGACCCAGTACTTC
>TRBD2|.|TRBV10-1|TRBJ2-7
CASNRTSGVARQYF
TGCGCCAGCAATCGGACTAGCGGTGTGGCTAGGCAGTACTTC
>TRBD2|.|TRBV5-8|TRBJ2-1
CASPTPSGRAYNEQFF
TGTGCCTCTCCTACCCCTAGCGGGAGGGCGTACAATGAGCAGTTCTTC
>.|once|TRBV7-3|TRBJ2-2
CASSLRQGAGELFF
TGTGCCAGCAGCTTACGGCAGGGTGCCGGGGAGCTGTTTTTT
>TRBD1|.|TRBV6-5|TRBJ1-2
CASSGQGNYGYTF
TGTGCCAGCAGCGGACAGGGTAACTATGGCTACACCTTC
>.|.|TRBV5-6|TRBJ2-1
CASSLRQGFEQFF
TGTGCCAGCAGCTTGCGTCAGGGGTTTGAGCAGTTCTTC
>TRBD1|.|TRBV7-2|TRBJ1-2
CASSFRDRLYGYTF
TGTGCCAGCAGCTTCCGGGACAGGCTCTATGGCTACACCTTC
>.|.|TRBV7-3|TRBJ2-2
CASSSHTGELFF
TGTGCCAGCAGCTCTCACACCGGGGAGCTGTTTTTT
>.|many|TRBV6-6|TRBJ1-5
CASRPRQGQPQHF
TGTGCCAGCAGACCCCGACAAGGTCAGCCCCAGCATTTT
>.|.|TRBV29-1|TRBJ1-1
CSVEMTRDTEAFF
TGCAGCGTTGAAATGACGAGGGACACTGAAGCTTTCTTT
>.|.|TRBV4-2|TRBJ1-4
CASSQERGTREKLFF
TGTGCCAGCAGCCAAGAACGAGGGACTCGAGAAAAACTGTTTTTT
>.|once|TRBV4-3|TRBJ2-6
CASSQDQGTSGANVLTF
TGCGCCAGCAGCCAAGATCAGGGAACCTCTGGGGCCAACGTCCTGACTTTC
>.|few|TRBV5-6|TRBJ2-7
CASSSGWAYEQYF
TGTGCCAGCAGCTCCGGCTGGGCATACGAGCAGTACTTC
>.|.|TRBV13|TRBJ2-5
CASKGQETQYF
TGTGCCAGCAAGGGGCAAGAGACCCAGTACTTC
>.|.|TRBV5-8|TRBJ2-7
CASSRGGSYEEQYF
TGTGCCAGCAGCCGAGGGGGATCTTATGAAGAGCAGTACTTC
>TRBD2|.|TRBV7-6|TRBJ2-1
CASSLGGLAGTYYNEQFF
TGTGCCAGCAGCCTAGGGGGACTAGCGGGAACCTACTACAATGAGCAGTTCTTC